This T cell receptor (beta chain) was sequenced in a study of CD8 T cells in Susac syndrome. Deletions cut 5 bases from V and 6 bases from J, with 9 bases between. Looked up from germline, CDR1 is SQVTM and CDR2 is ANQGSEA. The CDR3 sequence is 11 residues long. The authors reverse transcribed roughly 0.5 to 1 ug RNA with random hexamers. One entry per CDR3 protein results from TCRdb running MiXCR on the immunoSEQ multiplex PCR reads. The sample gives over 150,000 distinct CDR3 sequences, about 96% of which show up once; approximately 0.12% is in the top ten. This clonotype was seen just once. The authors negatively isolated CD8+ and CD4+ T cells and FACS-enriched TEMRA cells.

The V call is TRBV29-1, the J call TRBJ2-3; the D gene is possibly TRBD2 (5 bases). Sequencing input: CD4+ T cells from PBMCs. This TCR derives from a human donor with Susac syndrome. Written as DNA, the CDR3 is TGCAGCGTTACGGGGAAGGATACGCAGTATTTT. As protein: CSVTGKDTQYF.